The source of this T cell receptor (beta chain) is a study of cytomegalovirus exposure and HLA in healthy donors. The CDR3 has 15 residues. V shed 1 base and J shed 5 bases, with 14 bases lying between them. Germline lookup yields CDR1 MGHRA and CDR2 YSYEKL. This PCR relied on a set of 60 Vbeta primers and 13 Jbeta primers. In the original processing: Around 11 million shared chains were among the approximately 82 million unique TCR beta chains that a later analysis counted. Repertoires were generated with immunoSEQ multiplex PCR, while TCRdb's copy carries only in-frame clones and drops some. V and J calls and clone size follow that table, whereas D and trimming were derived from the DNA. This listing includes some 62,000 clones.

The receptor was derived from a man aged 25-45 years in good health and CMV-seropositive. The rearrangement uses TRBV4-1 and TRBJ1-1; no clear D. The sample consisted of PBMCs. The chain's CDR3 is CASSQVVTRRTEAFF. Here the CDR3 DNA reads TGCGCCAGCAGCCAAGTCGTTACAAGAAGAACTGAAGCTTTCTTT.